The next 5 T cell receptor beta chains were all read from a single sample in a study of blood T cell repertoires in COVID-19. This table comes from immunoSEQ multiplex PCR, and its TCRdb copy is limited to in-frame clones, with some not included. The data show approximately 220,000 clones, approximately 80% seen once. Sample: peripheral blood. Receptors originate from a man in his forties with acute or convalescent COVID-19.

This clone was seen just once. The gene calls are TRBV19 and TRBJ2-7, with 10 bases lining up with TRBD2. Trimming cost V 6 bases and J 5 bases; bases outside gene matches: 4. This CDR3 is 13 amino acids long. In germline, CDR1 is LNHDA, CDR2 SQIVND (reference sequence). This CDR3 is CASRVAGGDEQYF. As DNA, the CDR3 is TGTGCCAGTAGAGTAGCGGGAGGAGACGAGCAGTACTTC.

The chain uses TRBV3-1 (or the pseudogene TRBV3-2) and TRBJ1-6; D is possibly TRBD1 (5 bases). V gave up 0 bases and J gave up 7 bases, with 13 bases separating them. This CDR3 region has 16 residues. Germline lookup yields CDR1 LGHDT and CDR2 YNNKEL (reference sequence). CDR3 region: CASSQDTDSFNSPLHF. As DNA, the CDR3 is TGTGCCAGCAGCCAAGATACCGACAGCTTCAATTCACCCCTCCACTTT.

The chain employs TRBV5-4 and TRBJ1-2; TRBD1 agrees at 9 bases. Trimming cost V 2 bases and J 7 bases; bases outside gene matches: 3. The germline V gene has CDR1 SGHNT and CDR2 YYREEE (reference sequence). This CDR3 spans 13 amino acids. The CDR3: CASSFDRGGGYTF. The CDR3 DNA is TGTGCCAGCAGCTTCGACAGGGGGGGTGGCTACACCTTC.

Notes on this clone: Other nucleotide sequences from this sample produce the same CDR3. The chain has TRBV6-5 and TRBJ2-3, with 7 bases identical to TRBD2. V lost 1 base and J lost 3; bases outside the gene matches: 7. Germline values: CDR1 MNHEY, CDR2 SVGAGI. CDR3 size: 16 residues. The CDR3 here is CASSYWGGSGTDTQYF. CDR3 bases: TGTGCCAGCAGTTACTGGGGCGGGAGCGGAACAGATACGCAGTATTTT.

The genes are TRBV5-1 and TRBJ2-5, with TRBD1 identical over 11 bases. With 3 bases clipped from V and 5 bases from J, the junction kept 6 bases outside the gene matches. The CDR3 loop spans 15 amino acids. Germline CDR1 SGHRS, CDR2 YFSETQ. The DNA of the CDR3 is TGCGCCAGCAGCTCAGGACAGGGGGCACGGGAGACCCAGTACTTC. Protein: CASSSGQGARETQYF.